This TCR beta chain is drawn from a study of T cell clones after liver transplantation. Study-wide context: HCV positivity affected three of eight recipients; the rest lacked autoimmune or viral indications.

Broader study findings: Donor-reactive sequences fell more than third party-reactive ones, suggesting partial deletion.

Sorting of unstimulated PBMCs yielded separate CD3+CD4+ and CD3+CD8+ fractions. About this clone itself: Its target is unknown.

The assay was immunoSEQ multiplex PCR, and TCRdb's table has in-frame clones only and misses some. The sample yields some 110,000 clones, 82% seen once. The source material was CD4+ T cells from blood, sampled before liver transplant. The TCR sequence derives from a human donor who received a liver transplant.

The CDR3 protein is CASSIGGFSNQPQHF. For the CDR3, the DNA is TGTGCCAGTAGTATCGGGGGGTTCAGCAATCAGCCCCAGCATTTT. The chain joins TRBV19 to TRBJ1-5, with D maybe TRBD1 (5 bases). V lost 3 bases and J lost 1, with 10 bases in between. The CDR3 totals 15 residues. Germline-derived CDR1 and CDR2 are LNHDA and SQIVND (reference sequence).